These 8 T cell receptor beta chains were all obtained from the same sample, sequenced in a study of blood T cells in healthy people across ages. Together with a sample-barcoded 5' primer, a J-beta primer mix was included in a second PCR lasting roughly 7 to 11 cycles. TCRdb fed the 5' RACE reads into MiXCR, producing one record per CDR3 protein. The sample has some 1.7 million distinct CDR3 sequences, under 30% seen once. What was sequenced was blood. These receptors originate from a woman aged 25-40 years in good health.

This clonotype was counted ten times or more. V is TRBV7-2 and J is TRBJ2-7; no reliable D call. The CDR3 is 11 amino acids. CDR1 is SGHTA and CDR2 is FQGNSA in the germline V gene. Trimming removed 4 bases from V and 7 bases from J, with 8 bases in between. The CDR3 region is CASSSLWEQYF. CDR3 DNA sequence: TGTGCCAGCAGCTCCTTGTGGGAGCAGTACTTC.

This clonotype was seen repeatedly, ten times or more. This sequence joins TRBV7-2 and TRBJ2-1, with D possibly being TRBD2 (5 bases). V lost 3 bases and J lost 6, with 12 bases in between. CDR1 and CDR2 from the germline V gene are SGHTA and FQGNSA. There are 14 residues in the CDR3. The CDR3 region is CASSFSGIRNEQFF. The CDR3 region has the DNA TGTGCCAGCAGCTTCTCCGGGATTCGCAATGAGCAGTTCTTC.

This clonotype has just a few counts. The CDR3 protein is CASSSRRDRGQTEAFF. In DNA form, the CDR3 reads TGTGCCAGTAGTTCAAGGAGGGACAGGGGGCAAACTGAAGCTTTCTTT. The chain recombines TRBV19 with TRBJ1-1, with 12 bases matching TRBD1. The V and J ends lost 5 bases and 5 bases, in that order; junction bases with no gene match: 9. The CDR3 totals 16 residues. Germline loops: CDR1 LNHDA, CDR2 SQIVND (reference sequence).

This clonotype was recorded a few times. This chain connects TRBV19 to TRBJ1-2; D perhaps matches TRBD1 (6 bases). The V gene's germline CDR1 is LNHDA and CDR2 SQIVND (reference sequence). The CDR3 runs 15 residues. Between the trimmed V and J ends, which lost 8 bases and 2 bases, there was a span of 18 bases. Written as DNA, the CDR3 is TGTGCCAGTCTCTCTCCTGGGGGCCTAAACTATGGCTACACCTTC. Protein: CASLSPGGLNYGYTF.

This clonotype was seen at least ten times. The chain recombines TRBV12-3 or TRBV12-4 with TRBJ1-2; 7 nucleotides match TRBD1. V lost 5 bases, J lost 5 bases, and 5 bases stayed unmatched. The CDR3 spans 13 residues. In nucleotides, the CDR3 is TGTGCCAGCAGTCTTTTACAGGGGTATGGCTACACCTTC. It is translated as CASSLLQGYGYTF.

The CDR3 DNA sequence: TGTGCCAGCAGCGCAACCCCCCAAATCTACAATGAGCAGTTCTTC. Translation gives CASSATPQIYNEQFF. The rearrangement links TRBV11-2 to TRBJ2-1; D gene unclear. Germline assignment: CDR1 SGHAT and CDR2 FQNNGV. The CDR3 is made up of 15 amino acids. Trimming stripped 5 bases from V and 3 bases from J, with 14 bases between.

The chain carries TRBV20-1 and TRBJ2-1, with TRBD2 matching over 8 bases. This CDR3 comprises 15 residues. The germline CDR1 and CDR2 sequences are DFQATT and SNEGSKA (reference sequence). Germline trimming cut 5 bases from V and 6 bases from J; bases unmatched to any gene: 12. The CDR3 DNA sequence: TGCAGTGCTGCCCGACGAGCGGGAGTGAGCAATGAGCAGTTCTTC. Residues: CSAARRAGVSNEQFF.

CDR3 bases: TGCAGTGCTAGGGGACAGGGGTCCACTGAAGCTTTCTTT. As protein: CSARGQGSTEAFF. The chain uses TRBV20-1 and TRBJ1-1, with TRBD1 identical over 10 bases. Germline V gene sequence: CDR1 DFQATT, CDR2 SNEGSKA (reference sequence). The CDR3 runs to 13 residues. V was clipped by 3 bases and J by 4 bases; unmatched bases: 2.